A selection of T cell receptor beta chains follows, all from one sample in a study of blood T cell repertoires in COVID-19. TCRdb's table, derived via immunoSEQ multiplex PCR, lists solely in-frame clones and lacks some. This table has over 150,000 clones, 70% to 90% appearing once. The specimen sequenced was peripheral blood. Receptors were obtained from a man aged 50 to 59 with COVID-19, enrolled during active disease. CDR3s include the opening cysteine and the closing phenylalanine or tryptophan. A D gene is named only where the DNA matches it firmly. Some rows have no size entry. The others give once, few or many, or a class for an expanded clone.

D gene	V gene	J gene	clone size	CDR3 DNA	CDR3 protein
.	TRBV29-1	TRBJ2-2	.	TGCAGCGTTGAAGCAGGGCCTCCCGGGGAGCTGTTTTTT	CSVEAGPPGELFF
.	TRBV10-3	TRBJ2-7	once	TGTGCCATCAGTGATACTAGGGACGAGCAGTACTTC	CAISDTRDEQYF
.	TRBV11-1	TRBJ2-6	.	TGTGCCAGCAGCCCGCCGGGGGCTGGGGCCAACGTCCTGACTTTC	CASSPPGAGANVLTF
TRBD1	TRBV7-2	TRBJ2-1	.	TGTGCCAGCAGCCTAGGACAGGGGGCGCGTAATGAGCAGTTCTTC	CASSLGQGARNEQFF
.	TRBV3-1/TRBV3-2	TRBJ2-7	once	TGTGCCAGCAGCCAAGATTCGCGGGCGATCGCGTACTTC	CASSQDSRAIAYF
.	TRBV11-2	TRBJ1-3	once	TGTGCCAGCAGCTTAGTAGGCAGGGACTATGGAAACACCATATATTTT	CASSLVGRDYGNTIYF
TRBD2	TRBV5-8	TRBJ2-7	.	TGTGCCAGCAGCTTAAGCGGGATCCTTGTCGGCGAGCAGTACTTC	CASSLSGILVGEQYF
.	TRBV2	TRBJ2-7	.	TGTGCCAGCAGTGTCGAGGGGCCCTTACAGGGAAAATTTGGCGAGCAGTACTTC	CASSVEGPLQGKFGEQYF
.	TRBV29-1	TRBJ2-1	.	TGCAGCGTTGTATTGGCGGGGGAGCAGTTCTTC	CSVVLAGEQFF
TRBD2	TRBV7-3	TRBJ2-1	.	TGTGCCAGCAGCTTAGGGACTAGCGGAGACAGTGAGCAGTTCTTC	CASSLGTSGDSEQFF
.	TRBV11-2	TRBJ2-1	.	TGTGCCAGCAGCTTCTCAGACGACGGGGGATATGAGCAGTTCTTC	CASSFSDDGGYEQFF
TRBD2	TRBV28	TRBJ2-1	.	TGTGCCAGCAGTTTATCGGCGGGGGGCACCTACAATGAGCAGTTCTTC	CASSLSAGGTYNEQFF
.	TRBV23-1	TRBJ1-5	once	TGCGCCAGCAGTCAGAACTACTACCGGGACATTAATCAGCCCCAGCATTTT	CASSQNYYRDINQPQHF